Sequencing of this T cell receptor beta chain was carried out in a study of CD8 T cells in ankylosing spondylitis. The study, taken as a whole, reports: Relatively rare in peripheral blood, disease-linked clones were also CD8+. Made up of eight or nine highly homologous variants, a TCR beta motif appeared characteristic of ankylosing spondylitis blood. Certain motif variants had earlier appeared in reactive arthritis synovial fluid and blood.

Libraries for TCR beta were made by quantitative 5'-RACE with molecular barcodes. TCRdb passed the 5' RACE reads through MiXCR, listing each CDR3 protein once. Among around 450,000 distinct CDR3 sequences, 25% to 30% were seen once, and the ten largest hold about 1%. The junction had 5 bases not matched to a gene; V was cut back by 5 bases and J by 9 bases. This CDR3 has 13 amino acids. As concerns this clonotype: Antigen unknown.

The chain carries TRBV12-3 or TRBV12-4 and TRBJ2-1; 9 bases are shared with TRBD2. The receptor comes from a male donor with ankylosing spondylitis. Sequenced input: blood, either unsorted or a sorted T cell fraction (not recorded which). CDR3: CASSAGGPGEQFF. CDR3 DNA: TGTGCCAGCAGTGCGGGAGGGCCGGGTGAGCAGTTCTTC.